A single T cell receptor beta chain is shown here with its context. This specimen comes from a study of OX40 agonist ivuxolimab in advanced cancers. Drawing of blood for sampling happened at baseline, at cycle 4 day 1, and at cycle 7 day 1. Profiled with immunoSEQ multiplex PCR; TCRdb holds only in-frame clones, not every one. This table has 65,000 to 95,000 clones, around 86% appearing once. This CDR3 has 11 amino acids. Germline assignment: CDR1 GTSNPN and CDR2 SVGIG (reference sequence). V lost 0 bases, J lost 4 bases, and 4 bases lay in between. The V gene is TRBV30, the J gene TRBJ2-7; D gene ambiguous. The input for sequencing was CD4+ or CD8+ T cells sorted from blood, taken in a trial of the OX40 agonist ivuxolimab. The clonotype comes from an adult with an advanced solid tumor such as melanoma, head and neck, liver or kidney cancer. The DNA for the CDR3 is TGTGCCTGGAGTGTAGGGTACGAGCAGTACTTC. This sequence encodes CAWSVGYEQYF.